The clone carrying this T cell receptor (beta chain) was detected only a few times. Clones were read by immunoSEQ multiplex PCR, and TCRdb kept only the in-frame ones, dropping some. The sample records around 190,000 clones, 70% to 90% being singletons. The sample is drawn from a study of blood T cell repertoires in COVID-19. Background on the study: The samples span acute and convalescent COVID-19 from the United States, Italy and Spain. Sample material is recorded as cDNA or gDNA derived from T cells, B-cell-depleted T cells, or PBMCs.

Trimming removed 6 bases from V and 5 bases from J, with 7 bases in between. In germline, CDR1 is MDHEN, CDR2 SYDVKM. This CDR3 has 11 residues. Material for sequencing was peripheral blood. The chain links TRBV28 to TRBJ2-5; D uncertain. This clonotype was sampled from a man aged 25 to 40 with acute or convalescent COVID-19. The CDR3 here is CASSPRETQYF. The DNA of the CDR3 is TGTGCCAGCAGCCCCCGGGAGACCCAGTACTTC.